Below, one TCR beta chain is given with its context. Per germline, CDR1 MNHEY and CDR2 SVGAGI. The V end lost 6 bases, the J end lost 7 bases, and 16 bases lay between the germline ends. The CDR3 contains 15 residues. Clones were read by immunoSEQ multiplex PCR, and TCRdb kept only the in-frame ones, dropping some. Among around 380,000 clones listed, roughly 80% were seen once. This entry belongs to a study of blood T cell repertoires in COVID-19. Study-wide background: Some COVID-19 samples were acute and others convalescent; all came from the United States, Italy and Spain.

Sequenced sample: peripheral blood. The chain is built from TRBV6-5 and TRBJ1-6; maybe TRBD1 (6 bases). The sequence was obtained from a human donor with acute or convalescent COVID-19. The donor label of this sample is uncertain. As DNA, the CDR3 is TGTGCCAGCAGACCCAACAGGGACGGAAATTCACCCCTCCACTTT. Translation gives CASRPNRDGNSPLHF.